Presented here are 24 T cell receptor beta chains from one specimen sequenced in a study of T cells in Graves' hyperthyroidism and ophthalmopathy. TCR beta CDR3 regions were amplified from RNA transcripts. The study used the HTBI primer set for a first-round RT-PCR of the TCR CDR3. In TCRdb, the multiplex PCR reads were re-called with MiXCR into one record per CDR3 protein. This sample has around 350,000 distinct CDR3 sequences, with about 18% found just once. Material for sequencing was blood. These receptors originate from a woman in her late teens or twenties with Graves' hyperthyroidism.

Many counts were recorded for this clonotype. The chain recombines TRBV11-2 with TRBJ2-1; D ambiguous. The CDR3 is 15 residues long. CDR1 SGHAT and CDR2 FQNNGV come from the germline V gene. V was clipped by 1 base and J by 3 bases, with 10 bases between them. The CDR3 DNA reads TGTGCCAGCAGCTTAGTTGGTAAGTTCTACAATGAGCAGTTCTTC. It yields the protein CASSLVGKFYNEQFF.

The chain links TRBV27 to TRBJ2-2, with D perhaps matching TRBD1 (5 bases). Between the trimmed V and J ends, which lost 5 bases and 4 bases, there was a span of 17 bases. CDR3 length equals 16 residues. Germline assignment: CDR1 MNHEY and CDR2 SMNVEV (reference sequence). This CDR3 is CASSPRAAGPTGELFF. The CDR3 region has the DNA TGTGCCAGCAGTCCTCGCGCCGCAGGGCCCACCGGGGAGCTGTTTTTT.

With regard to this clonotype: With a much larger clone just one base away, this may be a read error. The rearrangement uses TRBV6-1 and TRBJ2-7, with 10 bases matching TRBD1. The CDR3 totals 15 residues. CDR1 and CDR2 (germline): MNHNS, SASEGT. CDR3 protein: CTSSRGQGRSYEQYF. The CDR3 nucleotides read TGTACCAGCAGTCGGGGACAGGGGAGATCCTACGAGCAGTACTTC.

CDR3 protein: CASSFGDRVLTNYGYTF. In DNA, the CDR3 is TGTGCCAGCAGTTTCGGGGACAGGGTGTTAACTAACTATGGCTACACCTTC. The chain joins TRBV12-3 or TRBV12-4 to TRBJ1-2; 9 bases line up with TRBD1. The CDR3 length is 17 residues. V lost 3 bases, J lost 0 bases, and 8 bases stayed unmatched.

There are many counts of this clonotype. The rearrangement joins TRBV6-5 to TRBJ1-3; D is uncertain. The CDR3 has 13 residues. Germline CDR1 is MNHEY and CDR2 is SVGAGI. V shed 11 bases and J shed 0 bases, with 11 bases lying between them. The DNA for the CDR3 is TGTGCCGTTGGGCCCGACTCTGGAAACACCATATATTTT. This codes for CAVGPDSGNTIYF.

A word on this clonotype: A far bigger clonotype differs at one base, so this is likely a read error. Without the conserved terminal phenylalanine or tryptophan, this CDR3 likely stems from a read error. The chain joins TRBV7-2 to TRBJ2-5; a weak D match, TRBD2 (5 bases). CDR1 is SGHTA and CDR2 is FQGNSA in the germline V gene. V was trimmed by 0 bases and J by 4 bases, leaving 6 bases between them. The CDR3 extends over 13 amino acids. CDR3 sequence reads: CASSLAGVETQYL. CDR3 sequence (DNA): TGTGCCAGCAGCTTAGCCGGGGTAGAGACCCAGTACCTC.

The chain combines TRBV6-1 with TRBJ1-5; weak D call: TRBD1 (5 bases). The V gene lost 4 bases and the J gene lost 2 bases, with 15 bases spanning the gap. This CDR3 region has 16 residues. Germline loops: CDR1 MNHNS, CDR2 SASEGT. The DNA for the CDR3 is TGTGCCAGCAGTGCCACGAGAAAAGGGGGCAATCAGCCCCAGCATTTT. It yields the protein CASSATRKGGNQPQHF.

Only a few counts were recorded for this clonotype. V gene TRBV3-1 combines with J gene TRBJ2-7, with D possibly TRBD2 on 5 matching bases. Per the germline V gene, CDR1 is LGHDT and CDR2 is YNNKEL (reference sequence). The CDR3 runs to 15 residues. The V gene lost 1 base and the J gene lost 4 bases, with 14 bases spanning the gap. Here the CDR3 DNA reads TGTGCCAGCAGCCAAGTCCGGGATCGGGAATACGAGCAGTACTTC. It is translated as CASSQVRDREYEQYF.

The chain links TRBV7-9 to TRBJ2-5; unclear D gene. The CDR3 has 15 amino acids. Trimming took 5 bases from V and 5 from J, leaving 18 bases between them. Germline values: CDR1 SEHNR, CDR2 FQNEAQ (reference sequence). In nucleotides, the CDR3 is TGTGCCAGCAGCCAATCCCATTGGGAAGGGGAGACCCAGTACTTC. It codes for CASSQSHWEGETQYF.

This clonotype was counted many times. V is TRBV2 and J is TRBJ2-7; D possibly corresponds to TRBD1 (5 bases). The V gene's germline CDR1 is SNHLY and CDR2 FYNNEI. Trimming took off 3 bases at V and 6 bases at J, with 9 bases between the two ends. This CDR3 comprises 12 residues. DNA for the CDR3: TGTGCCAGCAGTGATAAAGGGGTCGAGCAGTACTTC. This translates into CASSDKGVEQYF. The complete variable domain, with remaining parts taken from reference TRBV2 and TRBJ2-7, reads EPEVTQTPSHQVTQMGQEVILRCVPISNHLYFYWYRQILGQKVEFLVSFYNNEISEKSEIFDDQFSVERPDGSNFTLKIRSTKLEDSAMYFCASSDKGVEQYFGPGTRLTVT.

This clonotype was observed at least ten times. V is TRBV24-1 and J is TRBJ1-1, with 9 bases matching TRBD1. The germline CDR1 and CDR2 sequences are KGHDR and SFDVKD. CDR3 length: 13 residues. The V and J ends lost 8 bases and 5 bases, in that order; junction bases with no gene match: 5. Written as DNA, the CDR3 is TGTGCCACCATGAGACAGGGGGGGACTGAAGCTTTCTTT. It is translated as CATMRQGGTEAFF.

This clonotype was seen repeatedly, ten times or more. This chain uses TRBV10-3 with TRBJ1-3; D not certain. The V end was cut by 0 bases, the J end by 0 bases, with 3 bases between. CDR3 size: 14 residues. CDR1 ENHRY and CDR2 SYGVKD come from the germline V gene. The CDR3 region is CAISESGSGNTIYF. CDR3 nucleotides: TGTGCCATCAGTGAGTCTGGCTCTGGAAACACCATATATTTT.

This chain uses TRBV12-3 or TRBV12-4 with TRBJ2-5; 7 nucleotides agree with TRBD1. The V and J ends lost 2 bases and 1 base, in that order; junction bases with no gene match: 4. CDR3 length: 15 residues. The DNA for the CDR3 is TGTGCCAGCAGTTTAACGCGACAGGGCCAAGAGACCCAGTACTTC. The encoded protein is CASSLTRQGQETQYF.

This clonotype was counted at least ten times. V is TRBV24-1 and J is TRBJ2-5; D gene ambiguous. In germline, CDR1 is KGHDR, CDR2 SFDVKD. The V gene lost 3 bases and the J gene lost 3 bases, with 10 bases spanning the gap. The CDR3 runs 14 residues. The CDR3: CATSDRTGKETQYF. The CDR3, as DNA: TGTGCCACCAGTGATCGGACGGGTAAAGAGACCCAGTACTTC.

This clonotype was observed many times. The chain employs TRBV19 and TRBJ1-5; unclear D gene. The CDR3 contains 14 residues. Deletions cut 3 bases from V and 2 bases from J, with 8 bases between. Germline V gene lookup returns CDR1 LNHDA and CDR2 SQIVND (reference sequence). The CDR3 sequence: CASSIWPGNQPQHF. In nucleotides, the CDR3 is TGTGCCAGTAGTATTTGGCCGGGCAATCAGCCCCAGCATTTT.

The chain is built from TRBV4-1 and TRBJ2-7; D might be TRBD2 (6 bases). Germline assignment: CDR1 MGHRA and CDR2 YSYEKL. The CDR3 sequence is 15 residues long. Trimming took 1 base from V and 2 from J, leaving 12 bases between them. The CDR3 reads CASSQVGGNAYEQYF. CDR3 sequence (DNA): TGCGCCAGCAGCCAAGTAGGAGGGAATGCCTACGAGCAGTACTTC.

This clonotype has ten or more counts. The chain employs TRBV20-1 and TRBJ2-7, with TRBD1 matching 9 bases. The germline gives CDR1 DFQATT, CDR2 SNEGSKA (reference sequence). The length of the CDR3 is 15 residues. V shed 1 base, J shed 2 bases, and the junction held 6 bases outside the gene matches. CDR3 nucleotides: TGCAGTGCTAGAGGTGGGACAGGGCACCCCTACGAGCAGTACTTC. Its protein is CSARGGTGHPYEQYF.

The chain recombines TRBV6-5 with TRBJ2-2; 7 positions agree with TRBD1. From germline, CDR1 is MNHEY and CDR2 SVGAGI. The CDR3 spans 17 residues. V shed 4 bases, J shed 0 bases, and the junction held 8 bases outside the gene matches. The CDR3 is CASSSFTGAANTGELFF. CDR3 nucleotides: TGTGCCAGCAGTTCATTTACAGGGGCCGCGAACACCGGGGAGCTGTTTTTT.

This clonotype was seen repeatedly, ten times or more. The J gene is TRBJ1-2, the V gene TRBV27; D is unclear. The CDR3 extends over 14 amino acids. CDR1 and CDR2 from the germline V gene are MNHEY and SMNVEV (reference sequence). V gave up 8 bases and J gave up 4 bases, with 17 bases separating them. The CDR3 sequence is CASPVSGPLYGYTF. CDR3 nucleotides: TGTGCCAGCCCAGTCAGTGGACCCCTCTATGGCTACACCTTC.

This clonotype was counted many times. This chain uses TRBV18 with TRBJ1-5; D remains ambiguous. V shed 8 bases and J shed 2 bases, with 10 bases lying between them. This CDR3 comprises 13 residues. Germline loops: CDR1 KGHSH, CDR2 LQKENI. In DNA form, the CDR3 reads TGTGCCAGCAGTCCCCAGCGCAATCAGCCCCAGCATTTT. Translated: CASSPQRNQPQHF.

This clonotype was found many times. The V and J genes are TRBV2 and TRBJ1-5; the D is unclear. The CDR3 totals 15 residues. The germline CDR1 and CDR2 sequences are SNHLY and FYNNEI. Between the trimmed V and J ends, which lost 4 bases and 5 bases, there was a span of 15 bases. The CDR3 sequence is CASSALEGPDQPQHF. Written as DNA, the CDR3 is TGTGCCAGCAGTGCCCTGGAAGGCCCGGATCAGCCCCAGCATTTT.

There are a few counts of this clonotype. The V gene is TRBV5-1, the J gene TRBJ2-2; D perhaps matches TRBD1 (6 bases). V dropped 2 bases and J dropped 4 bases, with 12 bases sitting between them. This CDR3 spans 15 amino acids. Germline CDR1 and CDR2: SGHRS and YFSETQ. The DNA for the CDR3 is TGCGCCAGCAGCTTCTCCGGGACATCCACCGGGGAGCTGTTTTTT. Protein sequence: CASSFSGTSTGELFF.

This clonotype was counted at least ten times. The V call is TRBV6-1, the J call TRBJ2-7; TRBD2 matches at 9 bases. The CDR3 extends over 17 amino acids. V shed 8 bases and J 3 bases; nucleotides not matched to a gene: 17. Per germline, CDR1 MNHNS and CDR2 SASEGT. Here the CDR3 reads CASRAGLAGRIGYEQYF. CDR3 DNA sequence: TGTGCCAGCCGAGCTGGGCTAGCGGGGAGGATTGGCTACGAGCAGTACTTC.

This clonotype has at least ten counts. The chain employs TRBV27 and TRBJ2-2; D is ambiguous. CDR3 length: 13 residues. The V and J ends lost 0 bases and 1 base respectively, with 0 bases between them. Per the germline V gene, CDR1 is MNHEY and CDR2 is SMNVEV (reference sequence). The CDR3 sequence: CASSLSNTGELFF. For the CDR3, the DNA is TGTGCCAGCAGTTTATCGAACACCGGGGAGCTGTTTTTT.